This T cell receptor beta chain was sequenced during a study of cytomegalovirus exposure and HLA in healthy donors. Whole-study results and caveats: TCR beta chains numbering approximately 150 were designated cytomegalovirus-associated.

Of note for this clone: Its target is unknown.

The PCR employed 60 Vbeta primers together with 13 Jbeta primers. TCRdb keeps only in-frame clones here, not all; method: immunoSEQ multiplex PCR. The sample lists fewer than 200,000 clones, roughly 70% occurring once. This TCR came from a girl aged 10 to 17 in good health and CMV-seronegative. Sequenced sample: PBMCs.

CDR3 residues: CASSQDGGSEAFF. For the CDR3, the DNA is TGCGCCAGCAGCCAAGATGGGGGGAGTGAAGCTTTCTTT. The chain links TRBV4-1 to TRBJ1-1; TRBD1 is a possible D gene (5 bases). CDR1 and CDR2 (germline): MGHRA, YSYEKL. The V and J ends lost 0 bases and 7 bases respectively, with 9 bases between them. The CDR3 is 13 residues long.